This T cell receptor beta chain is from a study of OX40 agonist ivuxolimab in advanced cancers. Notes on the study in general: The work left the antigen specificity of expanded peripheral T cells undetermined.

The repertoire was sequenced with immunoSEQ multiplex PCR; TCRdb's copy has only in-frame clones and lacks some. The sample carries fewer than 90,000 clones, roughly 90% recorded once. This clone was observed at least ten times. Its specificity is not known. Per germline, CDR1 SGHRS and CDR2 YFSETQ. The V end lost 3 bases, the J end lost 0 bases, and 6 bases lay between the germline ends. The CDR3 length is 13 residues. The chain joins TRBV5-1 to TRBJ1-1; D is unclear. The sequence derives from an adult with an advanced solid tumor such as melanoma, head and neck, liver or kidney cancer. The sample in question was CD4+ or CD8+ T cells sorted from blood, obtained in a trial of the OX40 agonist ivuxolimab. DNA for the CDR3: TGCGCCAGCAGCTCAAACTTGAACACTGAAGCTTTCTTT. Translated: CASSSNLNTEAFF.